This TCR beta chain stems from a study of T cells after posttransplantation cyclophosphamide. The V and J ends lost 5 bases and 8 bases respectively, with 23 bases between them. The CDR3 runs 16 residues. From germline, CDR1 is SEHNR and CDR2 FQNEAQ (reference sequence). A marrow graft followed busulfan-fludarabine conditioning, with cyclophosphamide on days +3 and +4. Study-wide results and caveats: Recipient CMV seropositivity and CMV reactivation strongly tracked TRB clonality. Donor CD8+ memory clones often dominated recipient blood repertoires at later times.

Of note for this clone: No antigen is known for it.

Here immunoSEQ multiplex PCR was the method, and the copy in TCRdb shows in-frame clones only, minus some. The table has 35,000 to 50,000 clones, around 90% seen once; the top ten hold 2% to 2.5%. This clonotype was sampled from a male patient aged 55-69 years who received an allogeneic stem cell transplant from a related donor and was CMV-positive. Some of the T cells might come from the graft donor. The rearrangement uses TRBV7-9 and TRBJ2-3; tentative D call: TRBD2 (6 bases). The material was PBMCs, obtained less than 70 days after allogeneic stem cell transplant with posttransplant cyclophosphamide. This CDR3 is CASSHPVGSVGGTQYF. Here the CDR3 DNA reads TGTGCCAGCAGCCATCCCGTTGGGTCCGTGGGGGGTACGCAGTATTTT.